This T cell receptor (beta chain) came from a study of cytomegalovirus exposure and HLA in healthy donors. Whole-study context: Earlier work reported about 110 million unique TCR beta sequences from some 170 million T cells.

Amplification used 60 Vbeta primers and 13 Jbeta primers. In the original processing: An analysis performed later counted 72 million or so unique TCR beta chains (roughly 11 million of them shared). TCRdb keeps only in-frame clones here, not all; method: immunoSEQ multiplex PCR. From that table come the V and J calls and clone size; the DNA was used to work out D and trimming. The table has approximately 260,000 clones, about 93% seen once. The length of the CDR3 is 14 residues. Germline V lookup: CDR1 SEHNR, CDR2 FQNEAQ (reference sequence). Trimming removed 4 bases at V and 1 base at J, with 8 bases between. Of note for this clone: Its antigen remains unknown.

Study observations and caveats: Links to common viral pathogens appeared, in a later analysis, for several of the most significant clusters. For most subjects, TCR beta sequences were reported to predict HLA-A and HLA-B alleles with accuracy.

This TCR came from a girl aged 2 to 9 in good health and CMV-seronegative. The V and J genes are TRBV7-9 and TRBJ1-5; D is unclear. The sequenced sample was PBMCs. The CDR3 DNA reads as TGTGCCAGCAGCTCACGGTGGAGCAATCAGCCCCAGCATTTT. Residues: CASSSRWSNQPQHF.